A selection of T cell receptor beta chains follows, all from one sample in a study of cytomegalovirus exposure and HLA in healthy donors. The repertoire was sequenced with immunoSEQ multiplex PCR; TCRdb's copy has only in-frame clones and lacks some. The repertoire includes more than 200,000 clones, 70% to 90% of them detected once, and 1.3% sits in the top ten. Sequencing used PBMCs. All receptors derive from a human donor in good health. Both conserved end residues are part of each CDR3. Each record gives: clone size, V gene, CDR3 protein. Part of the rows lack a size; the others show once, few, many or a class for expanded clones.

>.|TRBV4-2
CASSQDGVLTNQPQHF
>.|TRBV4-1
CASSLIWGGEQYF
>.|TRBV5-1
CASSLSGWESHEQFF
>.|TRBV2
CASVARAVGYTF
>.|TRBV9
CASSTGLAGSTDTQYF
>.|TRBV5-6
CASSVPGQENYGYTF
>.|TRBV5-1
CASSLEVGPYGYTF
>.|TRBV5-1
CASSKPTGNTEAFF
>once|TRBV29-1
CSVITLDRGSYEQYF
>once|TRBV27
CASSPTGIGNTIYF
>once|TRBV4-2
CASSQSRLSGNTIYF
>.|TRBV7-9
CASSLRLAFEQYF
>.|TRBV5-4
CASSLDRNQPQHF
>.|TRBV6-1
CASRSIGTSSYEQYF
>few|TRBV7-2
CASSLGWGGRGYEQYF
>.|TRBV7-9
CASSLGQGVNTQYF
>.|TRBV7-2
CASSHHGSARGGYNEQFF
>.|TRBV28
CASSFLGGATNEKLFF
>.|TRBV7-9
CASSLARGSGRADTQYF
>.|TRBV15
CATSRDRGQGYGYTF
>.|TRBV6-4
CASIQQQGPSNEQYF
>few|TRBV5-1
CASSLQRDEQYF
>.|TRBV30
CAWSGALREGYTF
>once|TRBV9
CASSRDSAGYTF
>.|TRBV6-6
CASISGGYNEQFF
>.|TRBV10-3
CAINSPGTTSGANVLTF
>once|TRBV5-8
CATTPGTNYGYTF
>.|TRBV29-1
CSVEALSSYNEQFF